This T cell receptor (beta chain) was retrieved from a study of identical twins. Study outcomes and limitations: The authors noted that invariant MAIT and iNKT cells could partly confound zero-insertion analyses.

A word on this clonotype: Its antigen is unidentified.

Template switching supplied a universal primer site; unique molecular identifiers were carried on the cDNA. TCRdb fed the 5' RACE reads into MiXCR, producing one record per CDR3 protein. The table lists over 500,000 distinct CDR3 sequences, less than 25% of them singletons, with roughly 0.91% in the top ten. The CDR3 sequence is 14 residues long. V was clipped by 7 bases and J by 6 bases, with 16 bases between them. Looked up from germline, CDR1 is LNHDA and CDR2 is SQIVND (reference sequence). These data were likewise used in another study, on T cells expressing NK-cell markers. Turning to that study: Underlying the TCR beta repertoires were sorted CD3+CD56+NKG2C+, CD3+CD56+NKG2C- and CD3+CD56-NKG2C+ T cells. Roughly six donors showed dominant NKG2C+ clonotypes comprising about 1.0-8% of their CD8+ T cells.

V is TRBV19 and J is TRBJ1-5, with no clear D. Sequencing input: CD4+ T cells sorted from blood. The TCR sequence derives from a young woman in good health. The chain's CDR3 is CASKDPHDGQPQHF. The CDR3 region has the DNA TGTGCCAGTAAGGACCCGCATGATGGTCAGCCCCAGCATTTT. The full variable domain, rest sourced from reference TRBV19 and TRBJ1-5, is DGGITQSPKYLFRKEGQNVTLSCEQNLNHDAMYWYRQDPGQGLRLIYYSQIVNDFQKGDIAEGYSVSREKKESFPLTVTSAQKNPTAFYLCASKDPHDGQPQHFGDGTRLSIL.